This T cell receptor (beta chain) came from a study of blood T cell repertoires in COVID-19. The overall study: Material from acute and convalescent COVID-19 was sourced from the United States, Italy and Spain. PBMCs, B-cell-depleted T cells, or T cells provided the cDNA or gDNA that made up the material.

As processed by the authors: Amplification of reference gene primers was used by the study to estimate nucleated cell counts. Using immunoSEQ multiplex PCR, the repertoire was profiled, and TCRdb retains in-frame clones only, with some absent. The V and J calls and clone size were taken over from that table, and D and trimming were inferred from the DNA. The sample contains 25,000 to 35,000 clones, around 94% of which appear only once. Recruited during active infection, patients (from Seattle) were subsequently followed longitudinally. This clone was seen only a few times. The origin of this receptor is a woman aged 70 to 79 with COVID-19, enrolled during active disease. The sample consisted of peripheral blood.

CDR3 nucleotide sequence: TGTGCCAGCAGCTTAGGCAGGAGCACAGATACGCAGTATTTT. Translated: CASSLGRSTDTQYF. The genes are TRBV7-3 and TRBJ2-3; D not resolved. From germline, CDR1 is SGHTA and CDR2 FQGTGA. V was shortened by 2 bases and J by 0 bases, with 6 bases between the two germline ends. The length of the CDR3 is 14 residues.